The clone carrying this TCR beta chain was counted a few times. These data are taken from a study of blood T cell repertoires in COVID-19. Study at large: Both acute and convalescent COVID-19 samples were obtained from the United States, Italy and Spain.

CDR3 length equals 18 residues. V was clipped by 6 bases and J by 2 bases; unmatched bases: 17. Germline loops: CDR1 SNHLY, CDR2 FYNNEI. Original handling: Reference gene primer amplification yielded estimated nucleated cell counts. TCRdb's table, derived via immunoSEQ multiplex PCR, lists solely in-frame clones and lacks some. Clone size and the V and J calls come from that table; the DNA yielded D and trimming. The sample records about 63,000 clones, roughly four fifths being singletons. Material for sequencing was peripheral blood. This chain links TRBV2 with TRBJ2-7; 9 bases are a match to TRBD2. This clonotype was obtained from a man between 60 and 75 years old with COVID-19, enrolled during active disease. The CDR3 loop is CASRSGTSIPLRAYEQYF. For the CDR3, the DNA is TGTGCCAGCAGGTCCGGGACTAGCATTCCTCTGAGGGCCTACGAGCAGTACTTC. The entire variable domain, with the rest obtained from reference TRBV2 and TRBJ2-7, is as follows: EPEVTQTPSHQVTQMGQEVILRCVPISNHLYFYWYRQILGQKVEFLVSFYNNEISEKSEIFDDQFSVERPDGSNFTLKIRSTKLEDSAMYFCASRSGTSIPLRAYEQYFGPGTRLTVT.